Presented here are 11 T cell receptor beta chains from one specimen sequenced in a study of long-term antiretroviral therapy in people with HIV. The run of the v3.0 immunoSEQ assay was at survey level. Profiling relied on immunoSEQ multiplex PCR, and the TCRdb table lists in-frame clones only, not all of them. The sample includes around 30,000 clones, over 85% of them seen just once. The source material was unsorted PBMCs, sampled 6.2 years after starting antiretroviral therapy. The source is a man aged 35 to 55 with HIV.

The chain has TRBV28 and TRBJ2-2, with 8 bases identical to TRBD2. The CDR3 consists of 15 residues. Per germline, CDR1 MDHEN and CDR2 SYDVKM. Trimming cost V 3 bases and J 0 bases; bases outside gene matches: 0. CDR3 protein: CASSFGGANTGELFF. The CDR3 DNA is TGTGCCAGCAGTTTCGGGGGGGCGAACACCGGGGAGCTGTTTTTT.

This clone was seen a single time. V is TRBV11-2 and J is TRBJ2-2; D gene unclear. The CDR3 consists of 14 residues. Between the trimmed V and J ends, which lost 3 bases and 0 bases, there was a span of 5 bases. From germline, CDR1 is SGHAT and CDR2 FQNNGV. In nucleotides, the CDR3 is TGTGCCAGCAGCTTTGGACCGAACACCGGGGAGCTGTTTTTT. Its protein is CASSFGPNTGELFF.

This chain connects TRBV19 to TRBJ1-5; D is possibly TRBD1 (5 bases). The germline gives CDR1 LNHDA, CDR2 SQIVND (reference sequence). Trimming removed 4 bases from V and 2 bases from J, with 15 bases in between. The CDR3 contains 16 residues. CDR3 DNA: TGTGCCAGTAGTAACTCCGGGAGGGGAGGCAATCAGCCCCAGCATTTT. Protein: CASSNSGRGGNQPQHF.

CDR3 in DNA: TGTGCCAGCAGCTTAGCCAGCGCTAATGAAAAACTGTTTTTT. Translated, it gives CASSLASANEKLFF. The chain recombines TRBV7-9 with TRBJ1-4; no reliable D call. With 0 bases removed from V and 3 bases from J, the gap between germline ends came to 5 bases. Germline values: CDR1 SEHNR, CDR2 FQNEAQ (reference sequence). The CDR3 is 14 amino acids.

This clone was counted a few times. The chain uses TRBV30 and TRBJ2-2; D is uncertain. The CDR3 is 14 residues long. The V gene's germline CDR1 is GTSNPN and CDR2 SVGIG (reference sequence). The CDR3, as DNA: TGTGCGGAAGAGGAGACAACGAACACCGGGGAGCTGTTTTTT. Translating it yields CAEEETTNTGELFF.

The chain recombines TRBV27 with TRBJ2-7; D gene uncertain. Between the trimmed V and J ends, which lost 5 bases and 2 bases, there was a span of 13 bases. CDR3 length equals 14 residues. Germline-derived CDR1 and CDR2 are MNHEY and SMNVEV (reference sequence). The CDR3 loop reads CASSQDRFPYEQYF. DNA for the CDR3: TGTGCCAGCAGTCAAGACCGTTTTCCCTACGAGCAGTACTTC.

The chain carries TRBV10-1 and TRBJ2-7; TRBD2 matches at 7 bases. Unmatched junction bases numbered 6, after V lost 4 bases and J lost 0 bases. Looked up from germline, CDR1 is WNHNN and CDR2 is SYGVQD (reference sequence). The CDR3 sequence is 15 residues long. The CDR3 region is CASSGGRGSSYEQYF. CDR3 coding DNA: TGCGCCAGCAGTGGGGGTCGCGGGAGCTCCTACGAGCAGTACTTC.

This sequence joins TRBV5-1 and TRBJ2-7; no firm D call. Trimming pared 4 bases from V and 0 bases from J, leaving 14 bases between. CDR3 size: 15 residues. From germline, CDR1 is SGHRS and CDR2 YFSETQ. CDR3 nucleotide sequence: TGCGCCAGCAGCCGCACCCCGGCGAACTCCTACGAGCAGTACTTC. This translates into CASSRTPANSYEQYF.

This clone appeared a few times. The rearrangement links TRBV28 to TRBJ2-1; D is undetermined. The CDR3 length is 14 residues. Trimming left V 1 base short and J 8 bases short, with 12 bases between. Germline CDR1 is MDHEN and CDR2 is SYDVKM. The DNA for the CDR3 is TGTGCCAGCAGTTTATCTAATGGGCCTGATGAGCAGTTCTTC. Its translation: CASSLSNGPDEQFF.

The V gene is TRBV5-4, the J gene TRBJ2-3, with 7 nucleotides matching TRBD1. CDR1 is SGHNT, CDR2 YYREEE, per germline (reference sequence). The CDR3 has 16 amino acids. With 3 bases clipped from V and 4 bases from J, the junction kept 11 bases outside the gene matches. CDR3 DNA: TGTGCCAGCAGCTCCAGGGGGATTAGCTTCGCAGATACGCAGTATTTT. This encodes CASSSRGISFADTQYF.

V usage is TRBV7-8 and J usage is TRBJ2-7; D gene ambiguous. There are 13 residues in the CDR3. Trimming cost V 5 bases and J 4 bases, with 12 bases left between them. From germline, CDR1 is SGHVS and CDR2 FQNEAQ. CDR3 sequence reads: CASSPAPGYEQYF. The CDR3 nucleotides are TGTGCCAGCAGCCCAGCCCCGGGTTACGAGCAGTACTTC.